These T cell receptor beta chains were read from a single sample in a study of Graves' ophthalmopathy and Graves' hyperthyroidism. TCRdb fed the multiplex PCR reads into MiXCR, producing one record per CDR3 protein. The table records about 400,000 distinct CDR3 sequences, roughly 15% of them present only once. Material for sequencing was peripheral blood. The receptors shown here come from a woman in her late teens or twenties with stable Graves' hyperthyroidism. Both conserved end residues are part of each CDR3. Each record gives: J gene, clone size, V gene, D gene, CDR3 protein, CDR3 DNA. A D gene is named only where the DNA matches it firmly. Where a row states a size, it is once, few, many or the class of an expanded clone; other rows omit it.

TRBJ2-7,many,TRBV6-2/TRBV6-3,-,CASSYSPSGFYEQYF,TGTGCCAGCAGTTACTCCCCCTCCGGATTCTACGAGCAGTACTTC
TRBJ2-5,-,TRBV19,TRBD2,CASSSPSGAQETQYF,TGTGCCAGTAGCTCCCCTAGCGGAGCCCAAGAGACCCAGTACTTC
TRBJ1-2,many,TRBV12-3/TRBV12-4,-,CASSFSAGPNYGYTF,TGTGCCAGCAGTTTCTCGGCAGGGCCGAACTATGGCTACACCTTC
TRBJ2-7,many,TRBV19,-,CASSIERVELYEQYF,TGTGCCAGTAGTATCGAGCGCGTCGAGCTATACGAGCAGTACTTC
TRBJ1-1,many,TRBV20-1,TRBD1,CSARDHRDRGSEAFF,TGCAGTGCTAGAGATCATAGGGACAGGGGCTCTGAAGCTTTCTTT
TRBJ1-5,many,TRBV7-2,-,CASSRDINQPQHF,TGTGCCAGCAGTAGGGACATCAATCAGCCCCAGCATTTT
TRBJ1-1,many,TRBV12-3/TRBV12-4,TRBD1,CASSHNRGRMTEAFF,TGTGCCAGCAGCCACAACAGGGGGCGAATGACTGAAGCTTTCTTT
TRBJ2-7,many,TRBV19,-,CASSIVGGEGYEQYF,TGTGCCAGTAGTATAGTGGGGGGCGAAGGCTACGAGCAGTACTTC
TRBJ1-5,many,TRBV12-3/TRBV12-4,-,CASTYKGSFNQPQHF,TGTGCCAGCACCTATAAGGGGTCCTTCAATCAGCCCCAGCATTTT
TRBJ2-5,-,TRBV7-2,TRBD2,CASSVLRGAQETQYF,TGTGCCAGCAGCGTATTGCGGGGGGCCCAAGAGACCCAGTACTTC
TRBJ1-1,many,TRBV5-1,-,CASSLTRAAEAFF,TGCGCCAGCAGCTTGACGAGGGCGGCAGAAGCTTTCTTT
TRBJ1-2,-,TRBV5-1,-,CASSLNIGYGYTF,TGCGCCAGCAGCTTGAACATCGGCTATGGCTACACCTTC
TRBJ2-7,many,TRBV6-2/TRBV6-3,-,CASSQTAYEQYF,TGTGCCAGCAGCCAAACAGCTTACGAGCAGTACTTC
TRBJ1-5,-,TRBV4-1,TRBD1,CASSQEGQGVNQPQHF,TGCGCCAGCAGCCAAGAGGGACAGGGGGTCAATCAGCCCCAGCATTTT
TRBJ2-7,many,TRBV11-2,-,CASSLMSRGSSYEQYF,TGTGCCAGCAGCCTAATGAGCCGGGGAAGCTCCTACGAGCAGTACTTC
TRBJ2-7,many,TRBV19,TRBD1,CASSTTGGYYEQYF,TGTGCCAGTAGTACGACAGGGGGGTACTACGAGCAGTACTTC
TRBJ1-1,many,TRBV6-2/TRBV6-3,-,CASSYRGYEAFF,TGTGCCAGCAGTTACAGGGGATATGAAGCTTTCTTT
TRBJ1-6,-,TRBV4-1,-,CASSQDTGPLHF,TGCGCCAGCAGCCAAGATACAGGACCCCTCCACTTT
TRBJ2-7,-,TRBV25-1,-,CASSEYGRAYEQYF,TGTGCCAGCAGTGAATATGGCAGGGCCTACGAGCAGTACTTC
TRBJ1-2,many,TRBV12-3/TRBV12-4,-,CASSLGDSNYGYTF,TGTGCCAGCAGTTTAGGAGACAGCAACTATGGCTACACCTTC
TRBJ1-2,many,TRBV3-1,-,CASSQEGGWYGYTF,TGTGCCAGCAGCCAAGAAGGAGGGTGGTATGGCTACACCTTC
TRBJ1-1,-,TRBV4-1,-,CASSHPVRGIGAFF,TGCGCCAGCAGCCACCCAGTTCGGGGTATCGGAGCTTTCTTT
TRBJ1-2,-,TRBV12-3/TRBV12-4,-,CASTGRSYGYTF,TGTGCCAGCACGGGTCGATCTTATGGCTACACCTTC
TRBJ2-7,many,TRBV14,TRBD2,CASSRTGLGTYEQYF,TGTGCCAGCAGCCGAACGGGACTAGGAACGTACGAGCAGTACTTC
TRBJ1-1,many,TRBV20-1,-,CSARDRGRGLNTEAFF,TGCAGTGCTAGAGATCGAGGTCGGGGGCTAAACACTGAAGCTTTCTTT
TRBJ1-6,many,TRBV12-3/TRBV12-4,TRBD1,CASSFGQGAVGYNSPLHF,TGTGCCAGCAGTTTTGGTCAGGGGGCAGTGGGGTATAATTCACCCCTCCACTTT
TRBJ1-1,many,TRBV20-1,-,CSARDILNTEAFF,TGCAGTGCTAGAGATATATTGAACACTGAAGCTTTCTTT
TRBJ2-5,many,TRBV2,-,CASSESTSQETQYF,TGTGCCAGCAGTGAGTCGACATCCCAAGAGACCCAGTACTTC
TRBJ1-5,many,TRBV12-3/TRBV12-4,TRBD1,CASSYRGQGNQPQHF,TGTGCCAGCAGTTACAGGGGTCAGGGCAATCAGCCCCAGCATTTT
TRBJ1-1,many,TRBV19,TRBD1,CASTPWGQSTEAFF,TGTGCCAGTACCCCCTGGGGACAGTCCACTGAAGCTTTCTTT
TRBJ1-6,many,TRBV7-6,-,CASSAMRVENSPLHF,TGTGCCAGCAGCGCCATGAGGGTGGAGAATTCACCCCTCCACTTT
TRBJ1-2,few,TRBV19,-,CASSIGGGSQYGYTF,TGTGCCAGTAGTATTGGGGGGGGCAGTCAATACGGCTACACCTTC
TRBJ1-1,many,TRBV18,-,CASSPPSGLEAFF,TGTGCCAGCTCACCACCGTCGGGCCTAGAAGCTTTCTTT
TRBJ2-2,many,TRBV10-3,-,CAISETNTGELFF,TGTGCCATCAGTGAGACGAACACCGGGGAGCTGTTTTTT
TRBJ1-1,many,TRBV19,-,CASSLDSALNTEAFF,TGTGCCAGTAGCCTTGACAGCGCGCTGAACACTGAAGCTTTCTTT
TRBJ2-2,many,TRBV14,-,CASSQYFNTGELFF,TGTGCCAGCAGCCAATACTTTAACACCGGGGAGCTGTTTTTT
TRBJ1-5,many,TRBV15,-,CATSRDRLGNQPQHF,TGTGCCACCAGCAGAGATCGGTTGGGCAATCAGCCCCAGCATTTT
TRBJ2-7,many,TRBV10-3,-,CAITTGPGHSYEQYF,TGTGCCATCACCACAGGGCCGGGACATAGTTACGAGCAGTACTTC
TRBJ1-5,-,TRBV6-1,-,CASSELGQPQHF,TGTGCCAGCAGTGAACTTGGTCAGCCCCAGCATTTT
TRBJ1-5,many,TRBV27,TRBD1,CASGQGQHNSNQPQHF,TGTGCCAGCGGACAGGGACAGCACAATAGCAATCAGCCCCAGCATTTT
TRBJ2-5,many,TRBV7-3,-,CASSLMSGETQYF,TGTGCCAGCAGCTTAATGTCCGGAGAGACCCAGTACTTC
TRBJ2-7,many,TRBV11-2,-,CASSRSVASYEQYF,TGTGCCAGCAGCCGATCCGTGGCTAGCTACGAGCAGTACTTC
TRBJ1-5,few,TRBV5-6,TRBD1,CASSRTGYGNQPQHF,TGTGCCAGCAGCCGGACAGGGTACGGCAATCAGCCCCAGCATTTT
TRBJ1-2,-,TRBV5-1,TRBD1,CASSLPLNIDSDRDYGYTF,TGCGCCAGCAGCTTACCCCTCAATATCGATTCGGACAGGGACTATGGCTACACCTTC
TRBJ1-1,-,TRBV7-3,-,CASSVDTNTEAFF,TGTGCCAGCAGCGTAGATACTAACACTGAAGCTTTCTTT
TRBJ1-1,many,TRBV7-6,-,CASSLDSGPNTEAFF,TGTGCCAGCAGCTTAGATTCAGGGCCGAACACTGAAGCTTTCTTT
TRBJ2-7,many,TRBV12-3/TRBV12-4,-,CASSHTGDEQYF,TGTGCCAGCAGTCACACTGGGGACGAGCAGTACTTC
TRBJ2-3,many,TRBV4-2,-,CASSQVRGVTDTQYF,TGTGCCAGCAGCCAGGTCCGCGGGGTAACAGATACGCAGTATTTT
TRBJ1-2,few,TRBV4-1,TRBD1,CASSQPLRQGPHGYTF,TGCGCCAGCAGCCAACCCCTCCGACAGGGACCACATGGCTACACCTTC
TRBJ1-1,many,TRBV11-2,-,CASRAPREGTEAFF,TGTGCCAGCAGGGCTCCTAGGGAGGGCACTGAAGCTTTCTTT
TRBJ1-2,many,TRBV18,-,CASSPIVGTPHGYTF,TGTGCCAGCTCACCAATTGTAGGGACACCACATGGCTACACCTTC
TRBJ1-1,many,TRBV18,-,CASSPVGDFGFF,TGTGCCAGCTCACCAGTAGGGGATTTTGGTTTCTTT
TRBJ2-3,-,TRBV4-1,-,CASSHVGGGPDTQYF,TGCGCCAGCAGCCACGTTGGGGGGGGCCCAGATACGCAGTATTTT
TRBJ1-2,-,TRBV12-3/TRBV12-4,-,CASSLLTQGMYGYTF,TGTGCCAGCAGTCTTCTGACGCAAGGGATGTATGGCTACACCTTC
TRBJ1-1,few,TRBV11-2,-,CASSLWGPPSNTEAFF,TGTGCCAGCAGCTTATGGGGGCCCCCCTCGAACACTGAAGCTTTCTTT
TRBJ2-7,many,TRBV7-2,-,CASSLVGRIYEQYF,TGTGCCAGCAGCTTAGTAGGCAGGATATACGAGCAGTACTTC
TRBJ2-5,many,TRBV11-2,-,CASSLLRTRNQETQYF,TGTGCCAGCAGCCTCCTCCGAACTAGGAATCAAGAGACCCAGTACTTC
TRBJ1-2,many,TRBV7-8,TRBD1,CASSTRTGGGYTF,TGTGCCAGCAGCACACGGACAGGGGGAGGCTACACCTTC
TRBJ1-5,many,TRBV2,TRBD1,CASEGGQHNQPQHF,TGTGCCAGCGAGGGGGGACAGCACAATCAGCCCCAGCATTTT